This T cell receptor beta chain came from a study of shared clonotypes between healthy human individuals. General observations from the study: The expectation was that sequencing depth would affect clonotype sharing among donors.

Regarding this clone: Antigen: not known.

The V end was cut by 1 base, the J end by 2 bases, with 18 bases between. CDR1 SGHTA and CDR2 FQGNSA come from the germline V gene. The CDR3 contains 18 residues. Sequencing was performed with immunoSEQ multiplex PCR; in TCRdb, only in-frame clones are kept and a portion is missing. Seen here are 400,000 to 600,000 clones, 90% to 96% observed once, and the top ten hold about 0.064%. The receptor was isolated from a woman in her thirties in good health. The genes are TRBV7-2 and TRBJ2-1; TRBD1 is a possible D gene (5 bases). The sequencing input was naive CD4+ T cells sorted from blood. Subset in this sample: CD45RA+ positively selected. The CDR3 DNA sequence: TGTGCCAGCAGCTTAGACCCAACTCCAGGGTATGCCTACAATGAGCAGTTCTTC. It translates to CASSLDPTPGYAYNEQFF. Full variable domain (rest looked up from reference TRBV7-2 and TRBJ2-1): GAGVSQSPSNKVTEKGKDVELRCDPISGHTALYWYRQSLGQGLEFLIYFQGNSAPDKSGLPSDRFSAERTGGSVSTLTIQRTQQEDSAVYLCASSLDPTPGYAYNEQFFGPGTRLTVL.